The entry below gives a single T cell receptor (beta chain) sequence along with its context. This sample was included in a study of PD-L1 blockade in urothelial cancer. On the study more broadly: In the patient group, most of the roughly 30 were males with bladder-origin urothelial cancer.

Indicated time point: pretreatment peripheral blood. Repertoires were generated with immunoSEQ multiplex PCR, while TCRdb's copy carries only in-frame clones and drops some. Among under 70,000 clones, 81% were seen once, and the ten largest hold roughly 1.5%. The receptor was isolated from a man between 65 and 80 years old with urothelial cancer. Specimen: PBMCs, collected around atezolizumab (anti-PD-L1) treatment.

CDR3 sequence: CASSHSNQPQHF. The CDR3 bases are TGTGCCAGCAGCCATAGCAATCAGCCCCAGCATTTT. The chain is built from TRBV7-2 and TRBJ1-5; D is unresolved. The CDR3 is made up of 12 amino acids. Between the trimmed V and J ends, which lost 5 bases and 0 bases, there was a span of 2 bases. From germline, CDR1 is SGHTA and CDR2 FQGNSA.